This T cell receptor (beta chain) was captured in a study of sequential checkpoint blockade in melanoma. CDR3 length: 15 amino acids. Germline V CDR1 and CDR2: LGHNA, YSLEER. The V gene lost 0 bases and the J gene lost 3 bases, with 12 bases spanning the gap. Libraries were prepared by immunoSEQ multiplex PCR; TCRdb keeps only in-frame clonotypes and omits some of them. Counted here are over 15,000 clones, approximately 80% occurring once; the ten biggest clones make up over 9.5%. Treatment denoted: randomized to nivolumab then ipilimumab (arm A) or the reverse (arm B). The J gene is TRBJ2-7, the V gene TRBV4-3; D perhaps matches TRBD1 (5 bases). The material sequenced was CD8+ T cells sorted from blood (inferred from file names), taken from a patient given nivolumab and ipilimumab in sequence. The origin of this receptor is a human donor with melanoma. The CDR3: CASSQDLQAYYEQYF. Written as DNA, the CDR3 is TGCGCCAGCAGCCAAGATCTACAGGCTTACTACGAGCAGTACTTC.